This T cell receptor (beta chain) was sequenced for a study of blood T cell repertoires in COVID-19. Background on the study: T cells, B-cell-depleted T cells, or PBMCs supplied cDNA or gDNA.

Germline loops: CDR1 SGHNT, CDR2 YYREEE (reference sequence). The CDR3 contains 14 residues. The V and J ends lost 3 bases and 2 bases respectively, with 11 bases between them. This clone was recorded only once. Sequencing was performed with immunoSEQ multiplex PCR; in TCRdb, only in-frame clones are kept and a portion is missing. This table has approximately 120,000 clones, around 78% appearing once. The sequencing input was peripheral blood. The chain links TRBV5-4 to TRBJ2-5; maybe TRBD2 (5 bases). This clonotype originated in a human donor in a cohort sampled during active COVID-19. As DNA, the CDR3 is TGTGCCAGCAGCTCGGGAACCACACAAGAGACCCAGTACTTC. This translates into CASSSGTTQETQYF.